These T cell receptor beta chains were read from a single sample in a study of T cell responses to AZD1222 COVID-19 vaccine. Sequencing used immunoSEQ multiplex PCR; TCRdb keeps in-frame clones, though not all of them. In the table there are approximately 150,000 clones, roughly 92% of which are singletons. The material sequenced was peripheral blood, taken on day 0 of AZD1222 vaccination. These receptor sequences come from an adult in good health. Both conserved end residues are part of each CDR3. Fields, in order: J gene, V gene, clone size, D gene, CDR3 protein, CDR3 DNA. The D gene is left open where the match is weak. Rows may omit the clone size; those that give it use once, few, many or a size class.

j_gene: TRBJ2-7
v_gene: TRBV15
abundance: NA
d_gene: NA
CDR3aa: CATSREQGPHEQYF
CDR3nt: TGTGCCACCAGCAGAGAACAGGGTCCACACGAGCAGTACTTC

j_gene: TRBJ2-7
v_gene: TRBV6-6
abundance: NA
d_gene: NA
CDR3aa: CASSLISLGGTEISYEQYF
CDR3nt: TGTGCCAGCAGTCTGATCTCCCTAGGGGGGACAGAAATCTCCTACGAGCAGTACTTC

j_gene: TRBJ1-2
v_gene: TRBV6-1
abundance: NA
d_gene: NA
CDR3aa: CASSEVARAYGYTF
CDR3nt: TGTGCCAGCAGTGAAGTCGCCAGGGCCTATGGCTACACCTTC

j_gene: TRBJ2-7
v_gene: TRBV28
abundance: few
d_gene: NA
CDR3aa: CASSLRKNPNYEQYF
CDR3nt: TGTGCCAGCAGTTTAAGGAAGAACCCAAACTACGAGCAGTACTTC

j_gene: TRBJ1-2
v_gene: TRBV28
abundance: NA
d_gene: NA
CDR3aa: CASSSGRGYTF
CDR3nt: TGTGCCAGCAGTAGCGGGAGAGGCTACACCTTC

j_gene: TRBJ1-2
v_gene: TRBV2
abundance: NA
d_gene: NA
CDR3aa: CASSLRAVDGYTF
CDR3nt: TGTGCCAGCAGTTTGAGGGCAGTAGATGGCTACACCTTC

j_gene: TRBJ2-5
v_gene: TRBV7-8
abundance: few
d_gene: NA
CDR3aa: CASSQPPGPRGETQYF
CDR3nt: TGTGCCAGCAGCCAACCTCCGGGCCCCCGGGGGGAGACCCAGTACTTC

j_gene: TRBJ1-5
v_gene: TRBV5-1
abundance: NA
d_gene: NA
CDR3aa: CASRSIQVYLQPQHF
CDR3nt: TGCGCCAGCAGATCCATACAGGTTTATCTGCAGCCCCAGCATTTT

j_gene: TRBJ1-1
v_gene: TRBV9
abundance: NA
d_gene: NA
CDR3aa: CASSSRPHPVGKTGPSTEAFF
CDR3nt: TGTGCCAGCAGCTCTCGCCCCCATCCGGTGGGTAAAACAGGCCCGAGCACTGAAGCTTTCTTT

j_gene: TRBJ1-2
v_gene: TRBV12-1
abundance: NA
d_gene: NA
CDR3aa: CASSFKRVSYGYTF
CDR3nt: TGTGCCAGCAGCTTTAAGAGGGTGAGCTATGGCTACACCTTC